This T cell receptor (beta chain) was sequenced for a study of CD8 T cells in Susac syndrome. The RNA, about 0.45 to 1 ug, was put through reverse transcription using random hexamers. In TCRdb, the immunoSEQ multiplex PCR reads were re-called with MiXCR into one record per CDR3 protein. The sample lists tens of thousands of distinct CDR3 sequences, about 92% occurring once. Negative isolation yielded CD4+ and CD8+ T cells, and FACS enriched TEMRA cells. V shed 4 bases and J shed 5 bases, with 21 bases lying between them. CDR3 size: 16 residues. Per germline, CDR1 SEHNR and CDR2 FQNEAQ (reference sequence).

Sample: CD8+ T cells from PBMCs. The sequence derives from a human donor in good health. The chain couples TRBV7-9 to TRBJ2-7, with D possibly matching TRBD2 (5 bases). This chain's CDR3 is CASSSHLQEVMDEQYF. The CDR3 DNA reads TGTGCCAGCAGCTCCCACCTCCAGGAGGTGATGGACGAGCAGTACTTC.